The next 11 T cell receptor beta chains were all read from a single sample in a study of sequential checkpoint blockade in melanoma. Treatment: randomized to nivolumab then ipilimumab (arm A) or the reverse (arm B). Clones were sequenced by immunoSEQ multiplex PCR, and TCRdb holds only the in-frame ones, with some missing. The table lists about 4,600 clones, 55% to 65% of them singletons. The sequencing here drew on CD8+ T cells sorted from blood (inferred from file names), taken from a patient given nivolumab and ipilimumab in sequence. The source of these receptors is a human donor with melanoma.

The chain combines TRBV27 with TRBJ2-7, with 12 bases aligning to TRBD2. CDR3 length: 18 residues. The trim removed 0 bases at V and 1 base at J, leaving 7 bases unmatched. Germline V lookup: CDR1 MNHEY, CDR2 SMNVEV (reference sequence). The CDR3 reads CASSLSGGTSGLSYEQYF. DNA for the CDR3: TGTGCCAGCAGTTTATCGGGGGGGACTAGCGGGCTATCCTACGAGCAGTACTTC.

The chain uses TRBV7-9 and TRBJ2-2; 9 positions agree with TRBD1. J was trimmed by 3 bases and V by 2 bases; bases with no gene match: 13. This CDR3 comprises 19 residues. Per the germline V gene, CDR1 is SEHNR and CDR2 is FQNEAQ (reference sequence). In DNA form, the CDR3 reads TGTGCCAGCAGCTTAAGATGGACCCCTAGACAGGGGGACACCGGGGAGCTGTTTTTT. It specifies CASSLRWTPRQGDTGELFF.

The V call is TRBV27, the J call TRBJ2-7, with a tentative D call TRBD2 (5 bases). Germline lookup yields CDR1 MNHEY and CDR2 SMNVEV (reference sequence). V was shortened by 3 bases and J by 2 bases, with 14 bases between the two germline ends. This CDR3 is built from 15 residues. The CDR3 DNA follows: TGTGCCAGCAGTTTGTCCAGCGGTGGTACCTACGAGCAGTACTTC. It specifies CASSLSSGGTYEQYF.

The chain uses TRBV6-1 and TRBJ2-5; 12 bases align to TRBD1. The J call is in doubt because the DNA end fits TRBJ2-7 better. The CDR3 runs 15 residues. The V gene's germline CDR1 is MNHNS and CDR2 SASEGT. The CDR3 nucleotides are TGTGCCAGCAGAGGAGGGACAGGGGGCGACTACGAGCAGTACTTC. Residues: CASRGGTGGDYEQYF.

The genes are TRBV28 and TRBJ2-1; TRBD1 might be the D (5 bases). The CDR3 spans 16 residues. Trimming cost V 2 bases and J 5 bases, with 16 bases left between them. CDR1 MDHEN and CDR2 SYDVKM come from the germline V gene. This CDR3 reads CASSLPVETDDNEQFF. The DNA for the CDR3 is TGTGCCAGCAGTTTACCAGTCGAGACAGACGACAATGAGCAGTTCTTC.

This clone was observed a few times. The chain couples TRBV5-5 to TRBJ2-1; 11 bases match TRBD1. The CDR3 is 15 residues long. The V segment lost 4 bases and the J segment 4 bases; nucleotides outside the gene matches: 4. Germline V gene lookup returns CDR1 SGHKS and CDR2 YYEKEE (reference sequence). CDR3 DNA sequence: TGTGCCAGCAGCCCGGACAGGGGGCTTTACAATGAGCAGTTCTTC. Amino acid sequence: CASSPDRGLYNEQFF.

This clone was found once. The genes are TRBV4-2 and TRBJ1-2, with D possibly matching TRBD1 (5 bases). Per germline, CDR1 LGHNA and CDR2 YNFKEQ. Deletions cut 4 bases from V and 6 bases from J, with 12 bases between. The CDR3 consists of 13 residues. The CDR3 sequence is CASSPRGGDGYTF. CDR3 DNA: TGTGCCAGCAGCCCTCGGGGAGGGGATGGCTACACCTTC.

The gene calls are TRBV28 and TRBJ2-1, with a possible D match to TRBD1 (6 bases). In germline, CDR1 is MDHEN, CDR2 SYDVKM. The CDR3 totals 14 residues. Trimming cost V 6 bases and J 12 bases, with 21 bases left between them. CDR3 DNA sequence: TGTGCCAGCAGAACTCCGCCCAACACAGGGACGCAGTTCTTC. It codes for CASRTPPNTGTQFF.

The CDR3 region is CASSLKGTSATYEQYF. The CDR3, as DNA: TGTGCCAGCAGTTTGAAAGGGACTAGCGCAACTTACGAGCAGTACTTC. The rearrangement links TRBV27 to TRBJ2-7, with 10 positions matching TRBD2. Per the germline V gene, CDR1 is MNHEY and CDR2 is SMNVEV (reference sequence). The CDR3 extends over 16 amino acids. With 3 bases clipped from V and 4 bases from J, the junction kept 9 bases outside the gene matches.

CDR3 sequence (DNA): TGTGCCAGCAGCTTAGAGGGGGGGAAACGGGGCAATGAGCAGTTCTTC. Amino acid sequence: CASSLEGGKRGNEQFF. The V gene is TRBV7-9, the J gene TRBJ2-1, with a tentative D call TRBD2 (7 bases). V was clipped by 1 base and J by 6 bases, with 16 bases between them. The CDR3 length is 16 residues. CDR1 is SEHNR and CDR2 is FQNEAQ in the germline V gene (reference sequence). The complete variable domain, with remaining parts taken from reference TRBV7-9 and TRBJ2-1, reads DTGVSQNPRHKITKRGQNVTFRCDPISEHNRLYWYRQTLGQGPEFLTYFQNEAQLEKSRLLSDRFSAERPKGSFSTLEIQRTEQGDSAMYLCASSLEGGKRGNEQFFGPGTRLTVL.

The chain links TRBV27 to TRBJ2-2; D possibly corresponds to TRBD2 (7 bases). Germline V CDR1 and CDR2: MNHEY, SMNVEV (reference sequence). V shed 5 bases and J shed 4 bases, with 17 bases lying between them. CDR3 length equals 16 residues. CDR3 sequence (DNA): TGTGCCAGCAGTCCAAGTTACAGGGAGGGCACCGGGGAGCTGTTTTTT. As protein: CASSPSYREGTGELFF.